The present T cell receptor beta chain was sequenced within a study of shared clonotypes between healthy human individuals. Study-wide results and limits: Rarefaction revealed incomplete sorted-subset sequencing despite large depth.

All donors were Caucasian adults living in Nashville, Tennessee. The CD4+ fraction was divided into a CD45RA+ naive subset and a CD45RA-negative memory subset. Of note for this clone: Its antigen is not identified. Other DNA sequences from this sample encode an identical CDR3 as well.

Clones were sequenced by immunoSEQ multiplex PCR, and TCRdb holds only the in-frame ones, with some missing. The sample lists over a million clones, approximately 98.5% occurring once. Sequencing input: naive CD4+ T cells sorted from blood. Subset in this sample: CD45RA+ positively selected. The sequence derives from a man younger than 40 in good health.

In DNA form, the CDR3 reads TGTGCCAGCAGTGCTAGCGGGGCGAACACCGGGGAGCTGTTTTTT. It translates to CASSASGANTGELFF. This chain joins TRBV6-4 and TRBJ2-2, with 9 bases matching TRBD2. The CDR3 length is 15 residues. With V trimmed by 4 bases and J by 0 bases, 0 bases remained unmatched. Germline V lookup: CDR1 MRHNA, CDR2 SNTAGT.